The 20 T cell receptor beta chains listed next were all sequenced from one sample in a study of T cells in Graves' hyperthyroidism and ophthalmopathy. Amplification yielded TCR beta CDR3 regions, with RNA transcripts as the source. The primer set for the first-round RT-PCR of the TCR CDR3 was HTBI. TCRdb reprocessed the multiplex PCR reads via MiXCR and lists one record per CDR3 protein. The sample lists around 300,000 distinct CDR3 sequences, about 20% occurring once. Sequencing was carried out using blood. The receptors derive from a man aged 25 to 40 with Graves' ophthalmopathy.

This clonotype showed up many times. The chain employs TRBV28 and TRBJ1-5, with 8 bases aligning to TRBD1. V lost 2 bases to trimming and J lost 5 bases; unmatched junction nucleotides: 5. Germline V gene sequence: CDR1 MDHEN, CDR2 SYDVKM. This CDR3 is 15 amino acids long. The DNA of the CDR3 is TGTGCCAGCAGTTTAGCGGGACAGGTTCATCAGCCCCAGCATTTT. This gives the protein CASSLAGQVHQPQHF.

This clonotype was detected only once. The chain links TRBV2 to TRBJ1-1, with D uncertain. This CDR3 region has 15 residues. Germline V lookup: CDR1 SNHLY, CDR2 FYNNEI. Trimming took off 3 bases at V and 0 bases at J, with 11 bases between the two ends. This chain's CDR3 is CASSDGSLLNTEAFF. The CDR3 DNA is TGTGCCAGCAGTGACGGCAGCCTACTGAACACTGAAGCTTTCTTT.

The chain employs TRBV7-6 and TRBJ2-7; 7 nucleotides line up with TRBD2. From germline, CDR1 is SGHVS and CDR2 FNYEAQ. V shed 1 base, J shed 6 bases, and the junction held 9 bases outside the gene matches. This CDR3 is 15 amino acids long. CDR3 in amino acids: CASSLGDPGGGEQYF. CDR3 in DNA: TGTGCCAGCAGCTTAGGAGATCCAGGCGGGGGCGAGCAGTACTTC.

This chain joins TRBV7-2 and TRBJ2-1; 15 bases map to TRBD2. Looked up from germline, CDR1 is SGHTA and CDR2 is FQGNSA. This CDR3 spans 19 amino acids. Trimming took 5 bases from V and 4 from J; bases not matched to a gene: 12. CDR3 DNA sequence: TGTGCCAGCAGCCAACAGCCGGGACTAGCGGGAGGTCGGTACAATGAGCAGTTCTTC. Translation gives CASSQQPGLAGGRYNEQFF.

This chain uses TRBV27 with TRBJ2-7; 8 nucleotides match TRBD2. Trimming at V came to 6 bases and at J to 0 bases, leaving 7 bases not matched to a gene. Germline V lookup: CDR1 MNHEY, CDR2 SMNVEV (reference sequence). The CDR3 spans 15 residues. The CDR3 region has the DNA TGTGCCAGCAGCAGGCCCGGGACTAGCTCCTACGAGCAGTACTTC. Protein product: CASSRPGTSSYEQYF.

The table lists this clonotype with many counts. The gene calls are TRBV3-1 and TRBJ2-3, with TRBD2 identical over 8 bases. Per the germline V gene, CDR1 is LGHDT and CDR2 is YNNKEL (reference sequence). The CDR3 consists of 17 residues. V trimming: 0 bases; J trimming: 3 bases; junction bases outside the gene matches: 8. The CDR3 is CASSQDLGGRKTDTQYF. CDR3 bases: TGTGCCAGCAGCCAAGATCTCGGCGGGAGGAAGACAGATACGCAGTATTTT.

This chain uses TRBV2 with TRBJ1-5, with a tentative D call TRBD1 (6 bases). Germline-derived CDR1 and CDR2 are SNHLY and FYNNEI. The CDR3 is 14 residues long. V lost 6 bases to trimming and J lost 4 bases, with 13 bases between them. As DNA, the CDR3 is TGTGCCAGCAGCGGGGACGGACAGAATCAGCCCCAGCATTTT. It codes for CASSGDGQNQPQHF.

This clonotype was counted a few times. The V gene is TRBV18, the J gene TRBJ1-2; D is uncertain. Between the trimmed V and J ends, which lost 3 bases and 4 bases, there was a span of 9 bases. Per the germline V gene, CDR1 is KGHSH and CDR2 is LQKENI. This CDR3 region has 13 residues. Here the CDR3 reads CASSPTVSYGYTF. The DNA of the CDR3 is TGTGCCAGCTCACCTACCGTCTCCTATGGCTACACCTTC.

This chain uses TRBV7-8 with TRBJ2-7, with a weak D call TRBD2 (5 bases). Trimming left V 5 bases short and J 2 bases short, with 13 bases between. Germline V gene data show CDR1 as SGHVS and CDR2 as FQNEAQ. The CDR3 extends over 14 amino acids. For the CDR3, the DNA is TGTGCCAGCAGCGACCACGGACTGACCTACGAGCAGTACTTC. This codes for CASSDHGLTYEQYF.

This clonotype was seen only a few times. V gene TRBV29-1 combines with J gene TRBJ2-7; D is possibly TRBD1 (6 bases). The V gene lost 4 bases and the J gene lost 0 bases, with 16 bases spanning the gap. The CDR3 length is 15 residues. Germline CDR1 SQVTM, CDR2 ANQGSEA. CDR3 coding DNA: TGCAGCGTTGGCCCTGACAGGCTAAGCTCCTACGAGCAGTACTTC. Residues: CSVGPDRLSSYEQYF.

This chain connects TRBV5-1 to TRBJ2-3, with D maybe TRBD2 (7 bases). Trimming pared 0 bases from V and 2 bases from J, leaving 13 bases between. The CDR3 is 16 amino acids. The V gene's germline CDR1 is SGHRS and CDR2 YFSETQ. The CDR3 reads CASSLAGGLYTDTQYF. The CDR3 region has the DNA TGCGCCAGCAGCTTGGCCGGGGGGCTTTACACAGATACGCAGTATTTT.

This clonotype showed up many times. The gene calls are TRBV28 and TRBJ2-7; 9 bases line up with TRBD2. The germline V gene encodes CDR1 MDHEN and CDR2 SYDVKM. V lost 6 bases, J lost 1 base, and 10 bases stayed unmatched. This CDR3 spans 16 amino acids. The CDR3 DNA follows: TGTGCCAGCAGGCCTAATTTAGCGGGAGTGTCCTACGAGCAGTACTTC. This encodes CASRPNLAGVSYEQYF.

This clonotype has just a few counts. The V call is TRBV20-1, the J call TRBJ2-1; the match to TRBD2 covers 11 bases. V shed 5 bases and J 4 bases; nucleotides not matched to a gene: 10. There are 16 residues in the CDR3. The germline V gene has CDR1 DFQATT and CDR2 SNEGSKA (reference sequence). CDR3 sequence: CSARSGTSGQYNEQFF. CDR3 sequence (DNA): TGCAGTGCTCGAAGCGGGACTAGCGGACAATACAATGAGCAGTTCTTC.

The chain joins TRBV7-3 to TRBJ2-7, with 7 bases fitting TRBD2. CDR1 and CDR2 (germline): SGHTA, FQGTGA. The junction had 16 bases not matched to a gene; V was cut back by 1 base and J by 4 bases. The CDR3 extends over 18 amino acids. CDR3 nucleotides: TGTGCCAGCAGCTTAAAGGGTTCCTGGCGGGAGTTGGCATACGAGCAGTACTTC. This sequence encodes CASSLKGSWRELAYEQYF.

The gene calls are TRBV5-4 and TRBJ2-7, with a weak D call TRBD2 (5 bases). Looked up from germline, CDR1 is SGHNT and CDR2 is YYREEE (reference sequence). CDR3 length: 14 amino acids. V was clipped by 3 bases and J by 0 bases, with 10 bases between them. The CDR3 DNA reads as TGTGCCAGCAGCTCAAGGGCGGGCTCCTACGAGCAGTACTTC. It is translated as CASSSRAGSYEQYF. Based on the CDR3 plus reference TRBV5-4 and TRBJ2-7, the full variable domain is ETGVTQSPTHLIKTRGQQVTLRCSSQSGHNTVSWYQQALGQGPQFIFQYYREEENGRGNFPPRFSGLQFPNYSSELNVNALELDDSALYLCASSSRAGSYEQYFGPGTRLTVT.

This clonotype was seen at least ten times. The CDR3 DNA reads as TGTGCCAGCAGCCATGTCGGGGATTCGGAAAAACTGTTTTTT. Its protein is CASSHVGDSEKLFF. This sequence joins TRBV3-1 and TRBJ1-4; D not resolved. CDR3 length: 14 residues. Germline CDR1 and CDR2: LGHDT and YNNKEL (reference sequence). V gave up 3 bases and J gave up 8 bases, with 13 bases separating them.

There are many counts of this clonotype. The gene calls are TRBV30 and TRBJ1-6; TRBD1 is a possible D gene (6 bases). V gave up 6 bases and J gave up 10 bases, with 13 bases separating them. The CDR3 is 12 residues long. Germline V gene data show CDR1 as GTSNPN and CDR2 as SVGIG (reference sequence). CDR3 nucleotides: TGTGCCTGTGACAGGAAGGGATCACCCCTCCACTTT. Amino acid sequence: CACDRKGSPLHF.

This clonotype was seen repeatedly, ten times or more. The gene calls are TRBV18 and TRBJ1-1; D unresolved. The CDR3 extends over 12 amino acids. Per germline, CDR1 KGHSH and CDR2 LQKENI. The V and J ends lost 4 bases and 11 bases respectively, with 14 bases between them. The CDR3 coding sequence is TGTGCCAGCTCACAGGAGAGTATGGGCGCTTTCTTT. Residues: CASSQESMGAFF.

The CDR3 DNA reads as TGTGCCAGCAGTCCAAACGACAGGGGGCATCACGAGCAGTACTTC. This gives the protein CASSPNDRGHHEQYF. This rearrangement joins TRBV9 to TRBJ2-7; the match to TRBD1 covers 10 bases. The germline gives CDR1 SGDLS, CDR2 YYNGEE. V shed 5 bases, J shed 5 bases, and the junction held 10 bases outside the gene matches. This CDR3 is built from 15 residues.

The rearrangement links TRBV5-5 to TRBJ2-1, with D perhaps TRBD2 (5 bases). Germline loops: CDR1 SGHKS, CDR2 YYEKEE (reference sequence). CDR3 length: 13 amino acids. V was shortened by 0 bases and J by 8 bases, with 9 bases between the two germline ends. The CDR3 nucleotides are TGTGCCAGCAGCTTGGAACTAGTCCATGAGCAGTTCTTC. Translation: CASSLELVHEQFF.